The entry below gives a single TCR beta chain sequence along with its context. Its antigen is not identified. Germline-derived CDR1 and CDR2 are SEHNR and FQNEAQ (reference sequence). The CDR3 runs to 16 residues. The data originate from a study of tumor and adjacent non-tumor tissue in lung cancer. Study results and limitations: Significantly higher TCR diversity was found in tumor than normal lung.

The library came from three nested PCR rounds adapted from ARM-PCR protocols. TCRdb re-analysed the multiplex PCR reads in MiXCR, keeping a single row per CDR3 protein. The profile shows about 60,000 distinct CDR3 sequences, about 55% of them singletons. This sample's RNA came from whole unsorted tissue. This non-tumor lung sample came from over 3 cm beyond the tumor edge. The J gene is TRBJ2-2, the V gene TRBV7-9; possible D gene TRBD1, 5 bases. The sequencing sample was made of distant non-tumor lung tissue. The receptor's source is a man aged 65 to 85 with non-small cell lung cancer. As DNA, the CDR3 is TGTATCAGCAGCTCCCCGGTCGCAGGGCCAAGCAGGGAGCTGTTTTTT. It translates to CISSSPVAGPSRELFF.